This T cell receptor beta chain was recorded in a study of CD8 T cells in ankylosing spondylitis (dated by TCRdb to about 2017). For the study in its entirety: The study set out to find disease-linked TCR variants by profiling T cell receptor beta repertoires in ankylosing spondylitis patients and healthy donors. The whole study cohort included 85 to 120 healthy donors and 25 ankylosing spondylitis patients. Peripheral blood was sampled, and synovial fluid was also collected from ankylosing spondylitis patients. General conclusions and limits of the study: A TCR beta motif made up of several highly homologous amino acid variants appeared to be characteristic of blood from ankylosing spondylitis patients. Significant enrichment of the disease-linked clones was reported in matched synovial fluid samples from ankylosing spondylitis patients. Some motif variants had previously been reported in the synovial fluid and blood of reactive arthritis patients, which suggests shared mechanisms of disease initiation. The disease-linked clones showed a CD8+ phenotype and occurred at relatively low frequencies in peripheral blood.

The CDR3 has 14 amino acids, counting the end cysteine and phenylalanine. Kept here is only the CDR3 DNA, which spans 42 bases and is read in frame from base 1. V is pruned by 5 bases and J by 6 bases, leaving 9 bases of the junction without a gene match. As encoded in the germline V gene (reference sequence), CDR1 is DFQATT while CDR2 is SNEGSKA. Concerning this clonotype itself: No antigen is known for it. Qualities for individual bases were not recorded, and no much larger clone is one base off.

TCRdb shows the sequencer as Illumina HiSeq 2500. Quantitative 5'-RACE with molecular barcodes was the method used to prepare the TCR beta libraries. The study's own analysis went as follows. A new computational method, built on a probabilistic model of VDJ rearrangement, was used to identify disease-linked TCR variants. Using fastp at Q25 and MiXCR, TCRdb reprocessed the public reads and kept productive beta chains. CDR3 protein duplicates are merged, each entry listing the most common genes and DNA. It is TCRdb's table, rather than the study itself, that gives the V and J calls and clone size. Within this sample are some 250,000 distinct CDR3 sequences, with 20% to 30% of them counted one time only. The top ten hold more than 0.6% of the sample.

The source is a male donor with ankylosing spondylitis or in good health (not recorded which). This chain is built from TRBV20-1 and TRBJ2-1, with 8 bases aligning to TRBD1. Specimen: blood, either unsorted or a sorted T cell fraction (not recorded which). The CDR3 is CSASRTGLGNEQFF. The nucleotide sequence is given as TGCAGTGCTTCCAGGACAGGGCTGGGCAATGAGCAGTTCTTC.